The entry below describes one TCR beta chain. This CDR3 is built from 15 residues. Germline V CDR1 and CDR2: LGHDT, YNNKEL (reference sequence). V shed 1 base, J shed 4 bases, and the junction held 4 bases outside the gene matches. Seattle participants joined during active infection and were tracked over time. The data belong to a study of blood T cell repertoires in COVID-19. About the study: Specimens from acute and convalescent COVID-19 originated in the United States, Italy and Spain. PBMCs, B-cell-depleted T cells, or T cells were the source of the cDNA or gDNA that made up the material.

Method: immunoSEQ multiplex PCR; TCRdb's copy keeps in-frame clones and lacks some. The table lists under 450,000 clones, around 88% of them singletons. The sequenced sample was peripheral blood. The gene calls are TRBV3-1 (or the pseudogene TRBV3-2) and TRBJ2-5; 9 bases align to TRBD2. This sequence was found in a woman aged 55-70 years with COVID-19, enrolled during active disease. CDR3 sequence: CASSQGPLAGETQYF. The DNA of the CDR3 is TGTGCCAGCAGCCAAGGGCCACTAGCGGGAGAGACCCAGTACTTC.